These T cell receptor beta chains were read from a single sample in a study of response to subunit inactivated influenza vaccine. TCRdb re-called the RT-PCR reads with MiXCR, one entry per CDR3 protein. The sample holds about 700,000 distinct CDR3 sequences, approximately 13% seen once. Source: PBMCs from blood, taken 14 days before vaccination. Source of these receptors: a man aged 50 to 60 who received an inactivated influenza vaccine. CDR3s include the opening cysteine and the closing phenylalanine or tryptophan. D genes are given only for firm matches. Size tells how often a clone was seen (once, few, many) or the class of an expanded clone, and some rows leave it out.

>TRBJ1-3|TRBD1|TRBV5-1|few
TGCGCCAGCAGACCGGGACAGGGGGCAGGCACCATATATTTT
CASRPGQGAGTIYF
>TRBJ1-1|NA|TRBV5-1|many
TGCGCCAGCAGCATCGGGACTCTGAACACTGAAGCTTTCTTT
CASSIGTLNTEAFF
>TRBJ2-2|TRBD1|TRBV11-2|NA
TGTGCCAGCAGCTTAATACAGGGGGTAGTCGGGGAGCTGTTTTTT
CASSLIQGVVGELFF
>TRBJ1-2|TRBD1|TRBV6-1|few
TGTGCCAGCAGAAACCAACAGGGGAACTATGGCTACACCTTC
CASRNQQGNYGYTF
>TRBJ2-2|NA|TRBV15|few
TGTGCCACCAGCAGAGATCGGTTCGGGGAGCTGTTTTTT
CATSRDRFGELFF
>TRBJ2-7|TRBD1|TRBV20-1|NA
TGCAGTGCCACGGACAGGGTTAACTCCTACGAGCAGTACTTC
CSATDRVNSYEQYF
>TRBJ2-7|TRBD2|TRBV7-9|many
TGTGCCAGCAGCTTCTCCGGGACTAATTACGAGCAGTACTTC
CASSFSGTNYEQYF
>TRBJ2-2|NA|TRBV29-1|few
TGCAGCGTAAGAGAGGCCGCCGGGGAGCTGTTTTTT
CSVREAAGELFF
>TRBJ2-5|TRBD1|TRBV12-3/TRBV12-4|NA
TGTGCCAGCAGTCCATCCACAGGGACAGGGGACCAAGAGACCCAGTACTTC
CASSPSTGTGDQETQYF
>TRBJ2-7|NA|TRBV5-1|many
TGCGCCAGCAGCGGGGGACTTGACGAGCAGTACTTC
CASSGGLDEQYF